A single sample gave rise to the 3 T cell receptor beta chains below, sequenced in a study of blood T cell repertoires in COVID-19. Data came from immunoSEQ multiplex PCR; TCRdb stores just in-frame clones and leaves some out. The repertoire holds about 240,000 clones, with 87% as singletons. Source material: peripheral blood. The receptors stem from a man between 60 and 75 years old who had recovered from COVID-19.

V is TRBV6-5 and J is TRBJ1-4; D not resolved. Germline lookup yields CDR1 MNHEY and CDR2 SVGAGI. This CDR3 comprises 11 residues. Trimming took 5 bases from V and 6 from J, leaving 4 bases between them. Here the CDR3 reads CASSLDEKLFF. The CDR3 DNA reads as TGTGCCAGCAGTCTAGATGAAAAACTGTTTTTT.

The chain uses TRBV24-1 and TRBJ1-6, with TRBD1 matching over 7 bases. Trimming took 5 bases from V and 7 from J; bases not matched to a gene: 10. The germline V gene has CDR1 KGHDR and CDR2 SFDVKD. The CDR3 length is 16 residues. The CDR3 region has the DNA TGTGCCACCAGTGGCAAGTACAGGGGCCAGAATTCACCCCTCCACTTT. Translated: CATSGKYRGQNSPLHF.

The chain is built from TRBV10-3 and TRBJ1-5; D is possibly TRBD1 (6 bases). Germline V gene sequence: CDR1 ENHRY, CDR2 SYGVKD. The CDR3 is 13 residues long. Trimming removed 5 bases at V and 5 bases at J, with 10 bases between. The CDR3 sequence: CAISNRVDQPQHF. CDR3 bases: TGTGCCATCAGTAACAGGGTGGATCAGCCCCAGCATTTT.